The 9 T cell receptor beta chains below were found in one sample sequenced in a study of blood T cell repertoires in COVID-19. TCRdb keeps only in-frame clones here, not all; method: immunoSEQ multiplex PCR. The table shows about 300,000 clones, with 86% occurring only once. The sample comprised PBMCs or T cells enriched from blood (not recorded which). The receptors here all came from a man aged 25 to 40 who had recovered from COVID-19.

The chain is built from TRBV19 and TRBJ1-5; 9 nucleotides align to TRBD1. Germline V lookup: CDR1 LNHDA, CDR2 SQIVND (reference sequence). This CDR3 spans 16 amino acids. Trimming took 4 bases from V and 4 from J; bases not matched to a gene: 8. This CDR3 is CASSTGTGWGNQPQHF. The CDR3 DNA sequence: TGTGCCAGTAGTACGGGGACAGGGTGGGGAAATCAGCCCCAGCATTTT.

CDR3 in DNA: TGTGCCAGCAGTTTATTTATGTACACTGAAGCTTTCTTT. Amino acids: CASSLFMYTEAFF. V is TRBV27 and J is TRBJ1-1; no reliable D call. CDR1 and CDR2 (germline): MNHEY, SMNVEV (reference sequence). There are 13 residues in the CDR3. V was clipped by 1 base and J by 3 bases, with 6 bases between them.

This clone turned up a few times. The chain has TRBV7-2 and TRBJ1-1; 8 bases fit TRBD1. Germline-derived CDR1 and CDR2 are SGHTA and FQGNSA. Losses at the gene ends were 2 bases for V and 0 bases for J; bases not matched to a gene: 5. The CDR3 is 16 amino acids. CDR3: CASSLTGTGMNTEAFF. The CDR3 nucleotides read TGTGCCAGCAGCTTAACCGGGACAGGTATGAACACTGAAGCTTTCTTT.

V usage is TRBV19 and J usage is TRBJ1-2; D call uncertain. Germline V gene sequence: CDR1 LNHDA, CDR2 SQIVND (reference sequence). Trimming shortened V by 6 bases and J by 5 bases, and 19 bases separated the two germline ends. The length of the CDR3 is 15 residues. The DNA of the CDR3 is TGTGCCAGTAGAAGGGAGGGCACAACCCTATATGGCTACACCTTC. Translating it yields CASRREGTTLYGYTF.

The rearrangement links TRBV29-1 to TRBJ2-1, with D possibly TRBD2 on 6 matching bases. Germline CDR1 reads SQVTM; CDR2 reads ANQGSEA. Trimming cost V 5 bases and J 8 bases, with 10 bases left between them. The CDR3 contains 11 residues. DNA of the CDR3: TGCAGCGTTCGGGGGTATGATGAGCAGTTCTTC. Protein product: CSVRGYDEQFF.

Here the CDR3 reads CASRHRGKETQYF. For the CDR3, the DNA is TGTGCCAGCAGGCACAGGGGGAAAGAGACCCAGTACTTC. The rearrangement links TRBV12-3 or TRBV12-4 to TRBJ2-5, with TRBD1 identical over 8 bases. The CDR3 has 13 amino acids. Unmatched junction bases numbered 3, after V lost 6 bases and J lost 3 bases.

In its sample, this clone was seen a few times. The chain uses TRBV30 and TRBJ2-2; 8 bases match TRBD2. There are 14 residues in the CDR3. The germline gives CDR1 GTSNPN, CDR2 SVGIG (reference sequence). With V trimmed by 1 base and J by 7 bases, 5 bases remained unmatched. CDR3 residues: CAWSGTGGIGELFF. CDR3 bases: TGTGCCTGGAGTGGAACGGGAGGGATCGGGGAGCTGTTTTTT.

This chain links TRBV19 with TRBJ2-2; D might be TRBD2 (7 bases). Germline CDR1 is LNHDA and CDR2 is SQIVND (reference sequence). Trimming removed 5 bases from V and 7 bases from J, with 23 bases in between. The CDR3 extends over 17 amino acids. Here the CDR3 reads CASSLLPGLGGGGELFF. The DNA for the CDR3 is TGTGCCAGTAGTTTACTCCCCGGACTAGGAGGGGGCGGGGAGCTGTTTTTT. Supplemented by reference TRBV19 and TRBJ2-2, the full variable domain reads DGGITQSPKYLFRKEGQNVTLSCEQNLNHDAMYWYRQDPGQGLRLIYYSQIVNDFQKGDIAEGYSVSREKKESFPLTVTSAQKNPTAFYLCASSLLPGLGGGGELFFGEGSRLTVL.

The genes are TRBV18 and TRBJ2-3; D is possibly TRBD2 (6 bases). The V and J ends lost 5 bases and 2 bases respectively, with 14 bases between them. Germline lookup yields CDR1 KGHSH and CDR2 LQKENI. This CDR3 spans 15 amino acids. CDR3 protein: CASSAGPDATDTQYF. The CDR3 DNA is TGTGCCAGCTCAGCGGGACCCGACGCCACAGATACGCAGTATTTT.